This TCR beta chain was obtained from a study of T cells in Graves' hyperthyroidism and ophthalmopathy (dated by TCRdb to between 2017 and 2020). About the full investigation: Peripheral blood was sampled at the time of initial diagnosis, prior to any treatment. A discovery cohort of fewer than 110 patients, approximately 45 with Graves' ophthalmopathy and 57 with stable Graves' hyperthyroidism, was used to find distinguishing TCR V-J signatures. Prospective prediction of ophthalmopathy was tested in an independent validation cohort consisting of some 18 hyperthyroidism patients and approximately 16 patients who later progressed to ophthalmopathy. According to the paper, TCR Vbeta CDR3 sequencing was carried out on 120 to 150 peripheral blood samples, which came from around 43 ophthalmopathy, around 75 hyperthyroidism and roughly 17 progressor patients. Following sampling, methimazole starting at 30 mg daily was given to hyperthyroidism patients, and high-dose intravenous methylprednisolone was given to ophthalmopathy patients. The 100 discovery patients were divided at random into training and test sets in a 7:3 ratio. In more than 5 Graves' hyperthyroidism patients, the study also compared T-cell repertoires from thyroid tissue with T-cell repertoires from blood.

A note on this clonotype: The antigen it recognizes is unknown. This may be a read error, as it is one base from a much larger clone.

Amplification of TCR beta CDR3 regions was carried out from RNA transcripts. A first-round RT-PCR of the TCR CDR3 used the HTBI primer set with the Qiagen OneStep RT-PCR kit. The libraries were constructed in a second round of multiplex PCR and then size-selected and purified. Libraries were sequenced paired-end with 100 bp reads on an Illumina HiSeq2000. The original pipeline was this. SOAPnuke was used to process the raw data, removing reads that contained adapters or uncalled bases, had a mean Phred below 15, or lacked an exact match to the constant primer or identifier. High-quality paired reads were merged using COPE v1.2.5, and each unique nucleotide sequence was defined as a clonotype. Clonotypes were aligned to IMGT TRBV, TRBD and TRBJ reference segments using MiTCR v1.1. The analysis included only V-J combinations with a frequency above 0.0001, which together covered 99% to 99.2% of the repertoires. A TCS score was defined as the ratio of F50 (clonal expansion) to E x V (chaos), with BLOSUM62-based TCRdist applied between CDR3 peptides within each V-J. Welch's t-statistics and random forest reduced approximately 520 V-J features to some 14, which were used in a naive Bayes classifier (R e1071). TCRdb handled the public reads itself, with Q25 trimming in fastp and clone calling in MiXCR, and kept productive beta chains. Under each unique CDR3 protein, matching rows form one entry showing the most common genes and DNA. TCRdb assigned the V and J calls; the authors' analysis was not used. In this sample the table shows under 400,000 distinct CDR3 sequences, around 25% of which occur a single time. The top ten hold around 67% of the sample.

Stable Graves' hyperthyroidism was defined as no progression to ophthalmopathy during 18 months of follow-up. Hyperthyroidism patients were aged 18 to 65 years and newly diagnosed, with disease duration of less than 2 months. Exclusion was applied to patients with uncontrolled infections, other autoimmune diseases, pregnancy or lactation. Clinical symptoms, serum thyroxine and TRAb, thyroid ultrasound, and orbital computed tomography formed the basis for the diagnoses. PBMCs were separated from roughly 9.6 ml of fresh peripheral blood using Ficoll-Paque density gradient centrifugation. Trizol reagent was used to extract total RNA, and RNA quality was then checked on an Agilent 2100 Bioanalyzer. What the research found in general, with its limitations: No statistical method was used to set the sample size in advance, and investigators knew the group allocation. A model built on a 13 V-J signature distinguished ophthalmopathy from stable hyperthyroidism, reaching around 88% sensitivity and about 81% specificity in cross-validation and 80%/75% in testing. In validation, the model predicted progression to ophthalmopathy a median of roughly six months before onset, with approximately 70% sensitivity and around 76% specificity. Most expanded thyroid clonotypes (frequency above 0.001) were also found in blood, which suggests that blood repertoires may mirror thyroid immune responses.

The sequencing sample was made of blood. This clonotype was obtained from a man between 50 and 59 years old with Graves' hyperthyroidism.

The CDR3 protein sequence reads: CTSSATKNEQFF. The bases read TGTACCAGCAGCGCGACTAAAAATGAGCAGTTCTTC. The V and J segments used are TRBV9 and TRBJ2-1; matching of 5 bases hints at TRBD2 as the D gene. There are 12 amino acids in the CDR3, from cysteine to phenylalanine inclusive. Only CDR3 DNA is held: 36 bases, read in frame from base 1. CDR1 and CDR2, looked up from the germline V gene, are SGDLS and YYNGEE.